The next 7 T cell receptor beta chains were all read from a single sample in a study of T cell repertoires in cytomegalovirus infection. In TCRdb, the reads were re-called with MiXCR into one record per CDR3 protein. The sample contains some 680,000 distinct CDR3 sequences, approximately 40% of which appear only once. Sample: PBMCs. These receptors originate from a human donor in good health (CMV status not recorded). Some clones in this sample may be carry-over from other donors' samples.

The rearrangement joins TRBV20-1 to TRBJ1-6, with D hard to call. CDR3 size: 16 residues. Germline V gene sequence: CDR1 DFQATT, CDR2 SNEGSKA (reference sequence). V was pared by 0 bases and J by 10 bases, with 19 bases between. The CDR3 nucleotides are TGCAGTGCTAGAGATCGGCTGCCTGGCATATACTCACCCCTCCACTTT. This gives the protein CSARDRLPGIYSPLHF.

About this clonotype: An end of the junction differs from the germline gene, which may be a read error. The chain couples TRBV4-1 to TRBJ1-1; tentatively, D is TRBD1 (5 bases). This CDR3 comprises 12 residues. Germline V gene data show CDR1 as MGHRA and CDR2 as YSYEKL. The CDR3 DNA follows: TGCGCCAGCAGGTCCCCCGGGACTGAAGATTTCTTT. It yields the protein CASRSPGTEDFF.

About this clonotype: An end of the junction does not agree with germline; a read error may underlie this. The DNA for the CDR3 is TGCGTCAGCAGCCTCGACAGGGGGAACAATCAGCACCAGCATTTT. Residues: CVSSLDRGNNQHQHF. The chain recombines TRBV4-1 with TRBJ1-5; the match to TRBD1 covers 9 bases. The CDR3 contains 15 residues. CDR1 and CDR2 from the germline V gene are MGHRA and YSYEKL.

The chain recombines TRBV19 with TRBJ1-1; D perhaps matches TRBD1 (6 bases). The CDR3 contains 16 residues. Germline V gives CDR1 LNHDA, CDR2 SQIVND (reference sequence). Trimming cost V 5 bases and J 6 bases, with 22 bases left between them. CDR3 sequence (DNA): TGTGCCAGTAGTGTCGGGACATGGGAATCCTCTTCTGAAGCTTTCTTT. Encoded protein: CASSVGTWESSSEAFF.

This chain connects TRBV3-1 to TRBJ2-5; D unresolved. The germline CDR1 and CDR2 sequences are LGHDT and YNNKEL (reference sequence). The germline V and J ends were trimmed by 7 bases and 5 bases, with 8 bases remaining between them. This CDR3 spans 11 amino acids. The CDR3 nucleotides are TGTGCCAGCACCCTTATGGAGACCCAGTACTTC. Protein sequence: CASTLMETQYF.

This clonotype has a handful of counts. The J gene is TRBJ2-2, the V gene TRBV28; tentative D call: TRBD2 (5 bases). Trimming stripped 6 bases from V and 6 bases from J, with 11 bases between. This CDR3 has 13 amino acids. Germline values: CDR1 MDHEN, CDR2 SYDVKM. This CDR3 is CASSLLGPGELFF. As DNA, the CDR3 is TGTGCCAGCAGCCTACTAGGCCCCGGGGAGCTGTTTTTT. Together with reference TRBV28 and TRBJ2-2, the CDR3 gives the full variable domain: DVKVTQSSRYLVKRTGEKVFLECVQDMDHENMFWYRQDPGLGLRLIYFSYDVKMKEKGDIPEGYSVSREKKERFSLILESASTNQTSMYLCASSLLGPGELFFGEGSRLTVL.

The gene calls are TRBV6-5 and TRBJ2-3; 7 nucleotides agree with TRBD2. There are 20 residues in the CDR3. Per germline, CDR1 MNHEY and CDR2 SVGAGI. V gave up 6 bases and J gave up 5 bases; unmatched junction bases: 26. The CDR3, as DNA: TGTGCCAGCAGCCCATCCCGGGACGGGGTTAAGGGAGGGCCTTTAGATACGCAGTATTTT. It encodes CASSPSRDGVKGGPLDTQYF.